This record looks at one TCR beta chain sequence and its context. Antigen specificity is unknown. Produced via immunoSEQ multiplex PCR; TCRdb's table is partial and in-frame only. The table records fewer than 200,000 clones, around 88% of them present only once. This entry is derived from a study of T cell responses to AZD1222 COVID-19 vaccine. This CDR3 is built from 16 residues. Germline V CDR1 and CDR2: SGHDN, FVKESK. The V end was cut by 4 bases, the J end by 0 bases, with 10 bases between. Findings and caveats of the study: A mostly white British donor set with more females was recruited, and clonal diversity was possibly underestimated.

Specimen: peripheral blood, collected 28 days after the second AZD1222 dose. The sequence came from an adult who received the AZD1222 COVID-19 vaccine. The chain uses TRBV14 and TRBJ2-6; no firm D call. The CDR3 region has the DNA TGTGCCAGCAGCCCTCTCACCAGCTCTGGGGCCAACGTCCTGACTTTC. It specifies CASSPLTSSGANVLTF. The whole variable domain, filled in from reference TRBV14 and TRBJ2-6, reads EAGVTQFPSHSVIEKGQTVTLRCDPISGHDNLYWYRRVMGKEIKFLLHFVKESKQDESGMPNNRFLAERTGGTYSTLKVQPAELEDSGVYFCASSPLTSSGANVLTFGAGSRLTVL.